The source of this TCR beta chain is a study of T-cell reconstitution after alpha-beta-depleted transplantation in children. General study findings and limits: From newly produced T cells came most of the T-cell counts and diversity one year after transplant. In patients about two months after transplant, alpha-beta T cells reportedly arose from several hundred expanded graft clones. At day 60, the high TCRbeta diversity found in some patients originated from recipient T cells and thymic progenitors that had survived.

The V gene lost 11 bases and the J gene lost 9 bases, with 20 bases spanning the gap. The CDR3 totals 12 residues. Germline loops: CDR1 MDHEN, CDR2 SYDVKM. Concerning this clonotype itself: Its specificity is not known.

Preparation of the TCRbeta library used unique molecular identifiers. TCRdb processed the PCR reads anew with MiXCR; each CDR3 protein has one entry. The sample yields 330,000 or so distinct CDR3 sequences, 10% seen once. This chain uses TRBV28 with TRBJ2-7, with D perhaps assigned TRBD1 or TRBD2 (7 bases each). The clonotype originates from a boy under two years old with acute myeloid leukemia, due to receive a stem cell transplant. This sample comprised PBMCs, obtained before TCRalphabeta/CD19-depleted stem cell transplant. Here the CDR3 reads CAGGDSLALQYF. Here the CDR3 DNA reads TGTGCCGGGGGGGACAGCTTAGCCTTGCAGTACTTC.